Included here is one TCR beta chain sequence, with context. Some clones are missing from TCRdb's copy, which holds only in-frame ones; the method was immunoSEQ multiplex PCR. This table holds about 100,000 clones, about 90% found once. The record originates from a study of blood T cell repertoires in COVID-19. For the study at large: COVID-19 samples from acute and convalescent phases originated in the United States, Italy and Spain. The analysed material was cDNA or gDNA that came from T cells, B-cell-depleted T cells, or PBMCs.

Input material: peripheral blood. This TCR was recovered from a man aged 25 to 40 in a cohort sampled during active COVID-19.

CDR3 DNA sequence: TGTGCCAGCAGCCTGGGCGGGCGGGAACAGCCCCAGCATTTT. Its translation is CASSLGGREQPQHF. This chain connects TRBV3-1 (or the pseudogene TRBV3-2) to TRBJ1-5; D is unresolved. This CDR3 is built from 14 residues. Germline CDR1 is LGHDT and CDR2 is YNNKEL (reference sequence). Trimming took off 4 bases at V and 7 bases at J, with 14 bases between the two ends.